Detailed here is one TCR beta chain. The CDR3 is 12 residues long. With 6 bases removed from V and 11 bases from J, the gap between germline ends came to 18 bases. CDR1 is SQVTM, CDR2 ANQGSEA, per germline. These data originate in a study of human T cells and chemical hapten exposure. TCRdb itself ran the RACE reads through MiXCR, one entry per CDR3 protein. The sample has some 94,000 distinct CDR3 sequences; around 12% are singletons. The time point was: patch test 1, 2 weeks after DPC sensitization. As to treatment: therapeutic diphenylcyclopropenone sensitization with weekly scalp DPC. This clonotype was obtained from a woman aged 40 to 50 with alopecia areata. Some clones in this sample may be carry-over from other donors' samples. The sequences come from whole blood, collected in connection with sensitization to the hapten diphenylcyclopropenone (DPC). The rearrangement links TRBV29-1 to TRBJ2-3; no clear D gene. This CDR3 reads CSVTTPGPRQYF. The CDR3, as DNA: TGCAGCGTCACCACCCCCGGGCCCCGGCAGTATTTT.